Listed here are 19 T cell receptor beta chains from one sample, sequenced in a study of blood T cell repertoires in COVID-19. TCRdb's copy holds only in-frame clones and misses some; the assay was immunoSEQ multiplex PCR. The table has approximately 330,000 clones, approximately 90% seen once. The sample consisted of peripheral blood. These receptors all come from a man aged 30 to 45 with COVID-19, enrolled during active disease.

The table lists this clone with a count of one. The V call is TRBV7-9, the J call TRBJ2-2; a possible D gene is TRBD1 (5 bases). Trimming stripped 5 bases from V and 2 bases from J, with 15 bases between. This CDR3 has 16 residues. CDR1 and CDR2 from the germline V gene are SEHNR and FQNEAQ (reference sequence). CDR3: CASSPFQGYNTGELFF. The CDR3 DNA sequence: TGTGCCAGCAGCCCCTTCCAGGGATACAACACCGGGGAGCTGTTTTTT. The variable domain in full, with the rest retrieved from reference TRBV7-9 and TRBJ2-2, is DTGVSQNPRHKITKRGQNVTFRCDPISEHNRLYWYRQTLGQGPEFLTYFQNEAQLEKSRLLSDRFSAERPKGSFSTLEIQRTEQGDSAMYLCASSPFQGYNTGELFFGEGSRLTVL.

This rearrangement joins TRBV6-4 to TRBJ1-2; TRBD1 aligns across 9 bases. CDR1 MRHNA and CDR2 SNTAGT come from the germline V gene. The V gene end was trimmed by 6 bases and the J gene end by 8 bases; junction bases not matched to a gene: 13. The CDR3 has 15 residues. CDR3 DNA sequence: TGTGCCAGCAGCAGACAGGGGGACCGTTTAGGGGGCTACACCTTC. Encoded protein: CASSRQGDRLGGYTF.

The chain carries TRBV29-1 and TRBJ2-3; 8 bases fit TRBD1. The germline gives CDR1 SQVTM, CDR2 ANQGSEA. V dropped 7 bases and J dropped 7; count of bases not matched to a gene: 13. This CDR3 has 14 amino acids. CDR3 region: CSAITGTGGNTQYF. CDR3 in DNA: TGCAGCGCCATTACCGGGACAGGTGGAAATACGCAGTATTTT.

This rearrangement joins TRBV23-1 to TRBJ1-2; D is undetermined. TRBV23-1 is noted as an ORF with a role that remains uncertain. CDR3 length: 13 residues. Trimming shortened V by 3 bases and J by 5 bases, and 10 bases separated the two germline ends. The chain's CDR3 is CASSHPGGYGYTF. CDR3 nucleotides: TGCGCCAGCAGTCACCCAGGTGGATATGGCTACACCTTC.

The chain joins TRBV29-1 to TRBJ2-5; no clear D gene. This CDR3 is built from 12 residues. The germline V gene has CDR1 SQVTM and CDR2 ANQGSEA. V was shortened by 5 bases and J by 3 bases, with 10 bases between the two germline ends. The DNA for the CDR3 is TGCAGCGTTTCGTTATCTGAAGAGACCCAGTACTTC. It is translated as CSVSLSEETQYF. Looking up the rest from reference TRBV29-1 and TRBJ2-5 gives the full variable domain: SAVISQKPSRDICQRGTSLTIQCQVDSQVTMMFWYRQQPGQSLTLIATANQGSEATYESGFVIDKFPISRPNLTFSTLTVSNMSPEDSSIYLCSVSLSEETQYFGPGTRLLVL.

V usage is TRBV19 and J usage is TRBJ1-1, with D unclear. This CDR3 region has 13 residues. Trimming removed 7 bases at V and 1 base at J, with 10 bases between. CDR1 is LNHDA, CDR2 SQIVND, per germline (reference sequence). The CDR3 DNA reads as TGTGCCAGTACCGTCAGTTGGAACACTGAAGCTTTCTTT. Residues: CASTVSWNTEAFF.

Here the CDR3 reads CASSPTGGGFTEAFF. DNA of the CDR3: TGTGCCAGCAGCCCAACGGGAGGGGGCTTCACTGAAGCTTTCTTT. The chain has TRBV7-3 and TRBJ1-1, with TRBD1 matching 7 bases. V gave up 5 bases and J gave up 4 bases; unmatched junction bases: 10. Germline V gives CDR1 SGHTA, CDR2 FQGTGA. The CDR3 contains 15 residues. The whole variable domain, remainder taken from reference TRBV7-3 and TRBJ1-1, is GAGVSQTPSNKVTEKGKYVELRCDPISGHTALYWYRQSLGQGPEFLIYFQGTGAADDSGLPNDRFFAVRPEGSVSTLKIQRTERGDSAVYLCASSPTGGGFTEAFFGQGTRLTVV.

The V call is TRBV23-1, the J call TRBJ2-1, with D maybe TRBD2 (6 bases). TRBV23-1 belongs to the ORF category, with a function that is uncertain. The CDR3 runs to 15 residues. Trimming cost V 4 bases and J 0 bases, with 10 bases left between them. CDR3 region: CASSLSGRSYNEQFF. CDR3 DNA sequence: TGCGCCAGCAGTCTGAGCGGGCGCTCCTACAATGAGCAGTTCTTC.

V and J are TRBV12-2 and TRBJ2-7; the table's TRBD2 call for D was not verified on the DNA. TRBV12-2 is a listed pseudogene. This CDR3 spans 20 amino acids. CDR3 nucleotide sequence: TGTGCAAGTCGCTTAGTTTCTTCTGTGGGGCTAGCGGGAGGGTCCTACGAGCAGTACTTC. Residues: CASRLVSSVGLAGGSYEQYF.

This clone was picked up a small number of times. The CDR3 protein is CASSFGGNLNTEAFF. CDR3 sequence (DNA): TGTGCCAGCAGTTTTGGAGGAAACTTGAACACTGAAGCTTTCTTT. The chain joins TRBV27 to TRBJ1-1; no firm D call. Trimming removed 3 bases at V and 0 bases at J, with 11 bases between. CDR3 length equals 15 residues. Germline V gene lookup returns CDR1 MNHEY and CDR2 SMNVEV (reference sequence).

Turning to this clone: The junction does not match germline at one end; this may be a read error. The chain links TRBV30 to TRBJ1-1; possible D gene TRBD1, 5 bases. Germline assignment: CDR1 GTSNPN and CDR2 SVGIG (reference sequence). CDR3 length equals 12 residues. CDR3 protein: CAWAPGNAEAFF. In DNA form, the CDR3 reads TGTGCCTGGGCCCCAGGGAACGCTGAAGCTTTCTTT.

The chain recombines TRBV27 with TRBJ1-2; no firm D call. Trimming removed 5 bases from V and 7 bases from J, with 11 bases in between. Germline V gene data show CDR1 as MNHEY and CDR2 as SMNVEV (reference sequence). CDR3 size: 12 residues. Written as DNA, the CDR3 is TGTGCCAGCAGTACAGCCGGCCGTGGCTACACCTTC. Translation gives CASSTAGRGYTF.

This chain connects TRBV27 to TRBJ2-3; tentatively, D is TRBD1 (6 bases). CDR1 is MNHEY and CDR2 is SMNVEV in the germline V gene (reference sequence). The CDR3 is 16 residues long. The V and J ends lost 5 bases and 2 bases respectively, with 17 bases between them. The CDR3 DNA reads as TGTGCCAGCAGTAAACGGGACAACTTATACACAGATACGCAGTATTTT. As protein: CASSKRDNLYTDTQYF.

This chain connects TRBV11-3 to TRBJ2-2; TRBD1 is a possible D gene (6 bases). Germline CDR1 SGHNT, CDR2 YENEEA. This CDR3 is 16 amino acids long. V was pared by 5 bases and J by 5 bases, with 18 bases between. In nucleotides, the CDR3 is TGTGCCAGCAGCCAACAGGGAAGCTTATCAACCGGGGAGCTGTTTTTT. This encodes CASSQQGSLSTGELFF.

Only a few counts were recorded for this clone. V is TRBV3-1 (or the pseudogene TRBV3-2) and J is TRBJ1-1; the D gene is possibly TRBD1 (5 bases). V was clipped by 4 bases and J by 3 bases, with 12 bases between them. CDR1 is LGHDT and CDR2 is YNNKEL in the germline V gene (reference sequence). This CDR3 has 14 amino acids. The CDR3 region is CASSPPGVYTEAFF. In nucleotides, the CDR3 is TGTGCCAGCAGCCCCCCGGGGGTGTACACTGAAGCTTTCTTT.

The gene calls are TRBV15 and TRBJ1-2; the D gene is possibly TRBD1 (5 bases). This CDR3 spans 13 amino acids. The germline gives CDR1 LNHNV, CDR2 YYDKDF (reference sequence). V lost 1 base and J lost 8, with 11 bases in between. The CDR3 region has the DNA TGTGCCACCAGCAGAGCGTCCCCAGGGGGCTACACCTTC. It translates to CATSRASPGGYTF.

This rearrangement joins TRBV27 to TRBJ2-7; TRBD1 aligns across 7 bases. This CDR3 contains 15 residues. Unmatched junction bases numbered 14, after V lost 10 bases and J lost 2 bases. From germline, CDR1 is MNHEY and CDR2 SMNVEV (reference sequence). Here the CDR3 DNA reads TGTGCCACCCGGACGGCAGGGGGACCGACCTACGAGCAGTACTTC. It yields the protein CATRTAGGPTYEQYF.

This rearrangement joins TRBV7-9 to TRBJ2-7, with D possibly TRBD1 on 6 matching bases. The CDR3 spans 15 residues. The V and J ends lost 6 bases and 4 bases respectively, with 19 bases between them. Germline V lookup: CDR1 SEHNR, CDR2 FQNEAQ (reference sequence). The DNA of the CDR3 is TGTGCCAGCAGTTTTTCTCTCCAGGGGACGTACGAGCAGTACTTC. This encodes CASSFSLQGTYEQYF.

This chain uses TRBV6-5 with TRBJ1-1; D is unclear. CDR1 MNHEY and CDR2 SVGAGI come from the germline V gene. This CDR3 is built from 15 residues. Trimming pared 3 bases from V and 8 bases from J, leaving 19 bases between. CDR3 residues: CASSYTGSLDEEAFF. The DNA of the CDR3 is TGTGCCAGCAGTTATACCGGGTCTCTCGATGAGGAAGCTTTCTTT.